The source of this T cell receptor beta chain is a study of blood T cell repertoires in COVID-19. The overall study: The origin of the acute and convalescent COVID-19 samples was the United States, Italy and Spain. PBMCs, B-cell-depleted T cells, or T cells were the source of the cDNA or gDNA that made up the material.

The data were produced by immunoSEQ multiplex PCR, yet TCRdb's version contains in-frame clones alone and is incomplete. The data show a few hundred thousand clones, approximately 87% seen once. Only one count was recorded for this clone. This CDR3 has 16 amino acids. CDR1 KGHSH and CDR2 LQKENI come from the germline V gene. Trimming removed 3 bases from V and 4 bases from J, with 15 bases in between. Sequenced sample: peripheral blood. The sequence came from a woman between 45 and 60 years old with acute or convalescent COVID-19. This chain links TRBV18 with TRBJ2-2, with D unclear. The CDR3 loop reads CASSPSADASTGELFF. The CDR3 DNA reads as TGTGCCAGCTCACCGTCTGCGGATGCCTCCACCGGGGAGCTGTTTTTT.